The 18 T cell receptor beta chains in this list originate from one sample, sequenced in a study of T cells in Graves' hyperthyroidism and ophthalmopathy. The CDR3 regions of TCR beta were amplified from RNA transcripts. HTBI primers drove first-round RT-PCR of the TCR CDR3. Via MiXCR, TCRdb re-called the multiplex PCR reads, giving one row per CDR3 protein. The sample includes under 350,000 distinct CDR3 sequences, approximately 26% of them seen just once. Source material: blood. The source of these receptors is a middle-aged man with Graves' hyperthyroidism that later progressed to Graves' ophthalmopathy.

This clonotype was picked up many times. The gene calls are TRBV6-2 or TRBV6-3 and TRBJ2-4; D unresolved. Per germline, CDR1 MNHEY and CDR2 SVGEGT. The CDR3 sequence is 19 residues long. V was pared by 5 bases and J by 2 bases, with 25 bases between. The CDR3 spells CASSRHRYSKLDPKNIQYF. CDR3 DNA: TGTGCCAGCAGTCGACACCGCTACTCAAAGTTAGATCCCAAAAACATTCAGTACTTC.

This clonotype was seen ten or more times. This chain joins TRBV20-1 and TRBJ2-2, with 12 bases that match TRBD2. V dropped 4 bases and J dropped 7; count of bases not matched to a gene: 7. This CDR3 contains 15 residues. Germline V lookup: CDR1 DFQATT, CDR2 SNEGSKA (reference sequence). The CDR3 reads CSAMTSGRNYGELFF. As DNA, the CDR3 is TGCAGTGCTATGACTAGCGGGAGAAACTACGGGGAGCTGTTTTTT.

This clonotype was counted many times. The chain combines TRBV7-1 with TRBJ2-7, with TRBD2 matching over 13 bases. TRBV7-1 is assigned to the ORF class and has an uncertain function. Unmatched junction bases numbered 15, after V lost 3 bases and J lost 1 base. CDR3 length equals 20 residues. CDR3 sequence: CASSSIRGLAGDLRSYEQYF. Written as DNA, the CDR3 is TGTGCCAGCAGCTCCATCAGAGGACTAGCGGGAGATCTAAGGTCCTACGAGCAGTACTTC.

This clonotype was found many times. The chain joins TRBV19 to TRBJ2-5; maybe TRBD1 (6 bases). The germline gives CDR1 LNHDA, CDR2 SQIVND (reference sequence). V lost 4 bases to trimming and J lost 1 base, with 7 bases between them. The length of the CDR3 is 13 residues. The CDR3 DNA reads TGTGCCAGTAGTAACAGGGCCCAAGAGACCCAGTACTTC. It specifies CASSNRAQETQYF. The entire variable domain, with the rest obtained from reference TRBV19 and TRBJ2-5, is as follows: DGGITQSPKYLFRKEGQNVTLSCEQNLNHDAMYWYRQDPGQGLRLIYYSQIVNDFQKGDIAEGYSVSREKKESFPLTVTSAQKNPTAFYLCASSNRAQETQYFGPGTRLLVL.

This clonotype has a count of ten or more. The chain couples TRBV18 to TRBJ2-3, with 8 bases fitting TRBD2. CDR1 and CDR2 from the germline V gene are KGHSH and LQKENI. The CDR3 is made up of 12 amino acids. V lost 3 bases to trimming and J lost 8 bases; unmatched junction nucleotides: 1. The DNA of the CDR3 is TGTGCCAGCTCACCGGCGGGGGGTACGCAGTATTTT. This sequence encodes CASSPAGGTQYF.

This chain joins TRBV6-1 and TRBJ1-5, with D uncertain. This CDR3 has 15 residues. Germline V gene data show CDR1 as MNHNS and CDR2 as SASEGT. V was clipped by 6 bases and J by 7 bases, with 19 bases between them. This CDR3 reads CASSPQQAGGQPQHF. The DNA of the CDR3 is TGTGCCAGCAGCCCCCAGCAGGCAGGCGGGCAGCCCCAGCATTTT.

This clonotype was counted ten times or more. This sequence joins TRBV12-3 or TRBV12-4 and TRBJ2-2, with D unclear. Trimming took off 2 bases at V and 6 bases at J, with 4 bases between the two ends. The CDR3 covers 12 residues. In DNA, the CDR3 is TGTGCCAGCAGTTTATTCGCCGGGGAGCTGTTTTTT. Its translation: CASSLFAGELFF.

The chain's CDR3 is CASSPGQVVGTF. The CDR3, as DNA: TGTGCCAGCAGCCCTGGACAGGTCGTTGGCACCTTC. This chain links TRBV6-1 with TRBJ1-2; 7 nucleotides line up with TRBD1. With 6 bases clipped from V and 13 bases from J, the junction kept 11 bases outside the gene matches. The CDR3 consists of 12 residues. Germline CDR1 reads MNHNS; CDR2 reads SASEGT.

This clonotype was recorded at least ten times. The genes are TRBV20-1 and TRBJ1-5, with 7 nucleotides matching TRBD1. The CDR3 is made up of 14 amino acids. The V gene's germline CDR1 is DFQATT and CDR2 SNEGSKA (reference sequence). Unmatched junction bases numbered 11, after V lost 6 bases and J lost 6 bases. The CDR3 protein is CSAQLHRGGQPQHF. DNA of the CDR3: TGCAGTGCCCAGCTCCACAGGGGTGGTCAGCCCCAGCATTTT.

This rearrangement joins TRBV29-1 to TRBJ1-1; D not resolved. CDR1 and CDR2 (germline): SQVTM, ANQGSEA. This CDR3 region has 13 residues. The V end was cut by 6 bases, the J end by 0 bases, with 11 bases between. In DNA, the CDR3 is TGCAGCGTGGTTTACTCCTTGAACACTGAAGCTTTCTTT. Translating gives CSVVYSLNTEAFF. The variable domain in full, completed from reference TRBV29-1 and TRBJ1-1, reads SAVISQKPSRDICQRGTSLTIQCQVDSQVTMMFWYRQQPGQSLTLIATANQGSEATYESGFVIDKFPISRPNLTFSTLTVSNMSPEDSSIYLCSVVYSLNTEAFFGQGTRLTVV.

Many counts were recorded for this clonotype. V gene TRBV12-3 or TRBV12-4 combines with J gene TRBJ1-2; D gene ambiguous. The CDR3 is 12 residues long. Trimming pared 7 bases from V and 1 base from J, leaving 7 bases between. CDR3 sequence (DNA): TGTGCCAGCACGGGCCTTAACTATGGCTACACCTTC. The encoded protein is CASTGLNYGYTF.

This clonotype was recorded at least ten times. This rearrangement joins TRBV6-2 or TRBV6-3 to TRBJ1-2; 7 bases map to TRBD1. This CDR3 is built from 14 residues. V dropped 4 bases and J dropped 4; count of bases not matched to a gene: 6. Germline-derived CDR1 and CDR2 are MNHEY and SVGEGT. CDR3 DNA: TGTGCCAGCAGTTCGGGTCAGGGGGGCTATGGCTACACCTTC. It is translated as CASSSGQGGYGYTF.

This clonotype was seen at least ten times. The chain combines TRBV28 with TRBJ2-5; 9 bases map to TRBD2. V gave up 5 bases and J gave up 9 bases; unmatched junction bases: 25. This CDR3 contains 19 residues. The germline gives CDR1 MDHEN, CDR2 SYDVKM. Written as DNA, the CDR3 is TGTGCCAGCAGTGGAATAGCGGGAGTAACGGGGGTTTTCGATCAGTCCCAGTACTTC. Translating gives CASSGIAGVTGVFDQSQYF.

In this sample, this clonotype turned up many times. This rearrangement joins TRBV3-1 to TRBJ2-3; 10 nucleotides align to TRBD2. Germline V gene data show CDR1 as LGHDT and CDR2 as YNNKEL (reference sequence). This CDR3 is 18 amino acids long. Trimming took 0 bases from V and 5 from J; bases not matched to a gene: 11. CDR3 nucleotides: TGTGCCAGCAGCCAAGAGGGAAGAAGCGGGAGGGCCATAGATACGCAGTATTTT. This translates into CASSQEGRSGRAIDTQYF.

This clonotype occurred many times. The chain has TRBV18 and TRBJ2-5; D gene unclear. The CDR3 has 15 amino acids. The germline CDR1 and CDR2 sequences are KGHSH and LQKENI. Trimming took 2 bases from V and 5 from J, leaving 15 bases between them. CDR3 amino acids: CASSPRVLGRETQYF. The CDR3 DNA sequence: TGTGCCAGCTCACCAAGAGTTTTAGGCCGGGAGACCCAGTACTTC.

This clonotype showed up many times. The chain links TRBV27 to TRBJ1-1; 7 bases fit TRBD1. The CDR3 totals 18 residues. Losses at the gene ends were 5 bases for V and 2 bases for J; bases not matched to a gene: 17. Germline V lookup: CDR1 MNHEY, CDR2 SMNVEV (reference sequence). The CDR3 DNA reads TGTGCCAGCAGTCCTACTACCGTATTACGGGACAGCAACACTGAAGCTTTCTTT. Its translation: CASSPTTVLRDSNTEAFF.

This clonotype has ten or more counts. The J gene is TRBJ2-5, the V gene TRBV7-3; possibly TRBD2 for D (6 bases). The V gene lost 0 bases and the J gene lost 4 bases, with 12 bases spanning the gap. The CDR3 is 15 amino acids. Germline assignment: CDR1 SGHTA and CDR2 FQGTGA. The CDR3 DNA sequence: TGTGCCAGCAGCTTAACTGGGGGAGCGGGAGAGACCCAGTACTTC. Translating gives CASSLTGGAGETQYF. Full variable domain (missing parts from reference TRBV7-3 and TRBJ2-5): GAGVSQTPSNKVTEKGKYVELRCDPISGHTALYWYRQSLGQGPEFLIYFQGTGAADDSGLPNDRFFAVRPEGSVSTLKIQRTERGDSAVYLCASSLTGGAGETQYFGPGTRLLVL.

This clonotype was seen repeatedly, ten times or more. The CDR3 protein is CASSQFGGYEQYF. For the CDR3, the DNA is TGCGCCAGCAGTCAGTTCGGAGGCTACGAGCAGTACTTC. The chain joins TRBV5-1 to TRBJ2-7, with D tentatively TRBD2 (5 bases). CDR1 is SGHRS and CDR2 is YFSETQ in the germline V gene. CDR3 length: 13 amino acids. V was trimmed by 5 bases and J by 3 bases, leaving 12 bases between them.